The clone carrying this TCR beta chain was detected many times. Its cognate antigen is unknown. This entry is derived from a study of T cells after yellow fever vaccination. Regarding the study as a whole: FACS-sorted repertoires could harbor abundant contaminating bulk-population clonotypes. The secondary response was weaker, and its peak arrived faster, on day 5 versus 15.

Synthesis of TCR cDNA relied on 5'RACE template switching, which attached a universal primer site and UMIs. TCRdb independently ran MiXCR on the 5' RACE reads; one entry per CDR3 protein. The data show tens of thousands of distinct CDR3 sequences, with roughly 7.4% seen just once and roughly two fifths held by the top ten. CDR1 and CDR2 (germline): SGHVS, FQNEAQ. The CDR3 is 14 residues long. V lost 0 bases and J lost 4, with 9 bases in between. The sample here was CD8+ T cells sorted from PBMCs, taken on the day of the yellow fever booster vaccination. The TCR was taken from a man aged 25-45 years who received the YFV17D yellow fever vaccine. The chain recombines TRBV7-8 with TRBJ2-5, with D unclear. The DNA for the CDR3 is TGTGCCAGCAGCTTAGCTGGCTTTGGAGAGACCCAGTACTTC. The encoded protein is CASSLAGFGETQYF. Using reference TRBV7-8 and TRBJ2-5 for the parts outside the CDR3, the full variable domain is GAGVSQSPRYKVAKRGQDVALRCDPISGHVSLFWYQQALGQGPEFLTYFQNEAQLDKSGLPSDRFFAERPEGSVSTLKIQRTQQEDSAVYLCASSLAGFGETQYFGPGTRLLVL.